Following are 27 T cell receptor beta chains from one sample sequenced in a study of identical twins. TCRdb used MiXCR to reprocess the 5' RACE reads, holding one entry per CDR3 protein. The sample yields roughly 1.6 million distinct CDR3 sequences, about 31% seen once. The material sequenced was cord blood. The receptors were gathered from a newborn girl in good health.

Notes on this clonotype: This may come from a read error, since a much larger clone is one base off. J is TRBJ2-4 and V is TRBV29-1, with 12 nucleotides matching TRBD2. Germline trimming cut 4 bases from V and 13 bases from J; bases unmatched to any gene: 8. The CDR3 is 13 amino acids. Germline loops: CDR1 SQVTM, CDR2 ANQGSEA. The CDR3 here is CSVGTSGANEQYF. The CDR3 DNA reads TGCAGCGTTGGGACTAGCGGGGCCAATGAGCAGTACTTC.

This clonotype turned up a few times. V gene TRBV6-5 combines with J gene TRBJ1-5; tentatively, D is TRBD1 (6 bases). Germline V lookup: CDR1 MNHEY, CDR2 SVGAGI. V was trimmed by 6 bases and J by 15 bases, leaving 18 bases between them. The CDR3 extends over 12 amino acids. CDR3 nucleotide sequence: TGTGCCAGCAGCTCCCAACAGGGTCCGGCGCATTTT. Translation gives CASSSQQGPAHF.

This chain connects TRBV10-2 to TRBJ2-1; no reliable D call. Trimming pared 2 bases from V and 10 bases from J, leaving 12 bases between. The CDR3 contains 13 residues. The germline V gene encodes CDR1 WSHSY and CDR2 SAAADI. The CDR3 DNA sequence: TGCGCCAGCAGTGAGACGTTCTCCTACGAGCAGTTCTTC. Encoded protein: CASSETFSYEQFF.

V usage is TRBV7-8 and J usage is TRBJ1-1; perhaps TRBD1 as D (6 bases). CDR1 SGHVS and CDR2 FQNEAQ come from the germline V gene. This CDR3 has 17 amino acids. V was cut by 0 bases and J by 1 base, with 15 bases left in between. CDR3 sequence: CASSLARGAYTNTEAFF. The DNA of the CDR3 is TGTGCCAGCAGCTTAGCTAGGGGGGCTTATACGAACACTGAAGCTTTCTTT.

This chain links TRBV5-1 with TRBJ2-7; 7 positions match TRBD1. Germline V gives CDR1 SGHRS, CDR2 YFSETQ. This CDR3 is 13 amino acids long. Unmatched junction bases numbered 5, after V lost 5 bases and J lost 3 bases. The CDR3 sequence: CASRWDSLYEQYF. The DNA for the CDR3 is TGCGCCAGCAGATGGGACAGCCTCTACGAGCAGTACTTC.

This chain uses TRBV6-6 with TRBJ1-4; perhaps TRBD1 as D (5 bases). Per the germline V gene, CDR1 is MNHNY and CDR2 is SVGAGI (reference sequence). Trimming stripped 6 bases from V and 8 bases from J, with 19 bases between. The CDR3 extends over 15 amino acids. CDR3: CASSTQTVRREKLFF. Here the CDR3 DNA reads TGTGCCAGCAGCACCCAGACAGTAAGGAGGGAAAAACTGTTTTTT.

V and J are TRBV9 and TRBJ2-1; TRBD2 agrees at 14 bases. The DNA end is more similar to TRBJ2-7, so the J call may be wrong. CDR1 is SGDLS, CDR2 YYNGEE, per germline. The CDR3 is 17 amino acids. The CDR3 region is CASSGRRLAGGNNEQYF. The CDR3 DNA is TGTGCCAGCAGCGGAAGAAGACTAGCGGGAGGGAACAATGAGCAGTACTTC.

This clonotype was seen a handful of times. The J gene is TRBJ2-7, the V gene TRBV24-1, with TRBD1 matching 12 bases. This CDR3 region has 15 residues. The V and J ends lost 5 bases and 7 bases, in that order; junction bases with no gene match: 8. The V gene's germline CDR1 is KGHDR and CDR2 SFDVKD. The CDR3 protein is CATSGPGQGASEQYF. In DNA, the CDR3 is TGTGCCACCAGTGGACCGGGACAGGGGGCGAGTGAGCAGTACTTC.

This rearrangement joins TRBV19 to TRBJ1-5; TRBD1 is a possible D gene (5 bases). Between the trimmed V and J ends, which lost 5 bases and 0 bases, there was a span of 14 bases. The germline V gene has CDR1 LNHDA and CDR2 SQIVND (reference sequence). CDR3 length equals 16 residues. The DNA for the CDR3 is TGTGCCAGTAGTTCTTGGGACGGCTATAGCAATCAGCCCCAGCATTTT. This codes for CASSSWDGYSNQPQHF.

The gene calls are TRBV12-3 or TRBV12-4 and TRBJ1-5; D is uncertain. The V end lost 1 base, the J end lost 5 bases, and 9 bases lay between the germline ends. The CDR3 spans 14 residues. The CDR3 DNA reads TGTGCCAGCAGTTTAGATAGGATCGATCAGCCCCAGCATTTT. Translated, it gives CASSLDRIDQPQHF.

In its sample, this clonotype was seen a few times. V and J are TRBV20-1 and TRBJ1-4, with TRBD1 identical over 11 bases. There are 16 residues in the CDR3. V lost 3 bases to trimming and J lost 0 bases; unmatched junction nucleotides: 3. Germline CDR1 is DFQATT and CDR2 is SNEGSKA (reference sequence). CDR3: CSASGDRGATNEKLFF. The DNA for the CDR3 is TGCAGTGCTAGCGGGGACAGGGGGGCAACTAATGAAAAACTGTTTTTT.

This chain connects TRBV28 to TRBJ2-1; 12 nucleotides agree with TRBD2. V trimming: 5 bases; J trimming: 2 bases; junction bases outside the gene matches: 10. Germline-derived CDR1 and CDR2 are MDHEN and SYDVKM. This CDR3 is built from 18 residues. CDR3 in amino acids: CASSLRGGLAGTYNEQFF. The CDR3 bases are TGTGCCAGCAGTCTCCGCGGGGGACTAGCGGGTACCTACAATGAGCAGTTCTTC.

This clonotype was seen a handful of times. The rearrangement uses TRBV28 and TRBJ1-2; D gene uncertain. Germline V gives CDR1 MDHEN, CDR2 SYDVKM. The ends were cut back, 4 bases at V and 4 bases at J, with 13 bases in the middle. This CDR3 spans 14 amino acids. The CDR3 nucleotides read TGTGCCAGCAGTTATGGCGGGAGAATCTATGGCTACACCTTC. The encoded protein is CASSYGGRIYGYTF.

The J gene is TRBJ1-5, the V gene TRBV25-1, with 8 bases aligning to TRBD1. The V and J ends lost 2 bases and 0 bases, in that order; junction bases with no gene match: 12. This CDR3 spans 19 amino acids. Germline CDR1 MGHDK, CDR2 SYGVNS. DNA of the CDR3: TGTGCCAGCAGTGAAAGAAGGGCCAGGGGGCCGATTAGCAATCAGCCCCAGCATTTT. Its protein product is CASSERRARGPISNQPQHF. Full variable domain (remainder filled in from reference TRBV25-1 and TRBJ1-5): EADIYQTPRYLVIGTGKKITLECSQTMGHDKMYWYQQDPGMELHLIHYSYGVNSTEKGDLSSESTVSRIRTEHFPLTLESARPSHTSQYLCASSERRARGPISNQPQHFGDGTRLSIL.

This clonotype showed up just a few times. The chain carries TRBV12-3 or TRBV12-4 and TRBJ2-5, with D possibly matching TRBD2 (5 bases). V lost 6 bases, J lost 2 bases, and 19 bases lay in between. The CDR3 runs 16 residues. The DNA for the CDR3 is TGTGCCAGCAGCCCCTTTGACGTTCGGAGGCAAGAGACCCAGTACTTC. Its translation is CASSPFDVRRQETQYF.

This clonotype was found once. The chain links TRBV27 to TRBJ2-1; 12 bases map to TRBD2. The V gene end was trimmed by 5 bases and the J gene end by 7 bases; junction bases not matched to a gene: 9. Germline V CDR1 and CDR2: MNHEY, SMNVEV (reference sequence). The CDR3 contains 16 residues. The CDR3 here is CASSPLTSGSPNEQFF. In DNA, the CDR3 is TGTGCCAGCAGTCCGTTGACTAGCGGGAGTCCTAATGAGCAGTTCTTC.

The CDR3 sequence: CASSVGVPLNTGELFF. Written as DNA, the CDR3 is TGTGCCAGCAGCGTAGGGGTGCCTTTAAACACCGGGGAGCTGTTTTTT. This chain links TRBV9 with TRBJ2-2, with unresolved D. Germline V gene data show CDR1 as SGDLS and CDR2 as YYNGEE. The V end lost 0 bases, the J end lost 2 bases, and 11 bases lay between the germline ends. This CDR3 spans 16 amino acids.

The genes are TRBV2 and TRBJ1-6, with a tentative D call TRBD1 (6 bases). Between the trimmed V and J ends, which lost 6 bases and 8 bases, there was a span of 14 bases. Germline CDR1 and CDR2: SNHLY and FYNNEI. The CDR3 is 14 amino acids. CDR3 residues: CASSDIQGYSPLHF. The CDR3 bases are TGTGCCAGCAGCGACATACAGGGTTATTCACCCCTCCACTTT.

This clonotype has only a few counts. The chain has TRBV7-2 and TRBJ1-6, with D possibly matching TRBD1 (5 bases). The V gene lost 0 bases and the J gene lost 4 bases, with 7 bases spanning the gap. The CDR3 loop spans 15 amino acids. CDR1 is SGHTA and CDR2 is FQGNSA in the germline V gene. In nucleotides, the CDR3 is TGTGCCAGCAGCTTAGCCAGGGTTTATAATTCACCCCTCCACTTT. This codes for CASSLARVYNSPLHF.

V usage is TRBV7-6 and J usage is TRBJ2-1; 10 bases fit TRBD2. Germline V gives CDR1 SGHVS, CDR2 FNYEAQ. The CDR3 consists of 13 residues. The trim removed 8 bases at V and 7 bases at J, leaving 5 bases unmatched. The CDR3 sequence is CASAPGLANEQFF. The CDR3 DNA reads as TGTGCCAGCGCTCCGGGACTAGCGAATGAGCAGTTCTTC.

This clonotype was picked up many times. The gene calls are TRBV28 and TRBJ2-1; no definite D call. Looked up from germline, CDR1 is MDHEN and CDR2 is SYDVKM. The CDR3 sequence is 13 residues long. Trimming cost V 4 bases and J 10 bases, with 14 bases left between them. The CDR3 region is CASSSPLDLEQFF. The DNA for the CDR3 is TGTGCCAGCAGTTCCCCCTTGGACCTCGAGCAGTTCTTC.

V and J are TRBV20-1 and TRBJ2-1; D not certain. Germline lookup yields CDR1 DFQATT and CDR2 SNEGSKA (reference sequence). Trimming removed 0 bases from V and 1 base from J, with 10 bases in between. The CDR3 is 15 amino acids. CDR3 nucleotides: TGCAGTGCTAGAGATCGGGCGGAGTCCTACAATGAGCAGTTCTTC. Its protein is CSARDRAESYNEQFF.

This clonotype was counted a few times. The V and J genes are TRBV10-3 and TRBJ2-1, with D perhaps TRBD2 (5 bases). Trimming cost V 6 bases and J 2 bases, with 20 bases left between them. Germline V lookup: CDR1 ENHRY, CDR2 SYGVKD. The CDR3 is 17 amino acids. CDR3 in DNA: TGTGCCATCAGCCGTGGCCTCTCTAGCAGAGCCTACAATGAGCAGTTCTTC. Translating it yields CAISRGLSSRAYNEQFF.

This clonotype was seen a single time. The gene calls are TRBV10-1 and TRBJ2-3, with D possibly being TRBD1 (6 bases). CDR3 length: 16 residues. Trimming stripped 6 bases from V and 3 bases from J, with 19 bases between. The germline gives CDR1 WNHNN, CDR2 SYGVQD (reference sequence). The CDR3 coding sequence is TGCGCCAGCAGGGGTACGGGCCCGCAGGGGACAGATACGCAGTATTTT. Translation gives CASRGTGPQGTDTQYF.

This chain joins TRBV7-9 and TRBJ1-1; D ambiguous. The CDR3 extends over 14 amino acids. Germline assignment: CDR1 SEHNR and CDR2 FQNEAQ (reference sequence). V lost 2 bases, J lost 1 base, and 8 bases lay in between. Here the CDR3 DNA reads TGTGCCAGCAGCTTATACGACAAGAACACTGAAGCTTTCTTT. Translated, it gives CASSLYDKNTEAFF.

V usage is TRBV20-1 and J usage is TRBJ1-2; 7 nucleotides agree with TRBD1. The CDR3 has 14 residues. Germline lookup yields CDR1 DFQATT and CDR2 SNEGSKA (reference sequence). Trimming cost V 5 bases and J 4 bases; bases outside gene matches: 10. CDR3 loop: CSAPRTGVGYGYTF. CDR3 DNA sequence: TGCAGTGCTCCAAGAACAGGGGTAGGCTATGGCTACACCTTC.

This chain uses TRBV7-8 with TRBJ2-7, with D possibly matching TRBD2 (5 bases). CDR1 is SGHVS and CDR2 is FQNEAQ in the germline V gene. CDR3 length: 14 residues. The V end lost 1 base, the J end lost 4 bases, and 11 bases lay between the germline ends. The CDR3 region has the DNA TGTGCCAGCAGCTTAGGGGAGATTTGGTACGAGCAGTACTTC. This gives the protein CASSLGEIWYEQYF.